This T cell receptor beta chain was obtained from a study of blood T cell repertoires in COVID-19. Study-level information: Both acute and convalescent COVID-19 samples were obtained from the United States, Italy and Spain. T cells, B-cell-depleted T cells, or PBMCs supplied cDNA or gDNA.

In Seattle, patients joined the study during active infection and were tracked longitudinally. Original analysis: Reference gene primers were amplified, and this amplification served to estimate nucleated cell counts. Assay used: immunoSEQ multiplex PCR; TCRdb lists only in-frame clones, some missing. The V and J calls and clone size were taken over from that table, and D and trimming were inferred from the DNA. This sample has 250,000 to 300,000 clones; 75% to 90% occur once, and the top ten carry roughly a tenth. V lost 5 bases and J lost 4, with 17 bases in between. This CDR3 spans 15 amino acids. The germline gives CDR1 LNHDA, CDR2 SQIVND (reference sequence).

This receptor was identified in a woman in her seventies with COVID-19, enrolled during active disease. J is TRBJ1-1 and V is TRBV19; weak D call: TRBD1 (6 bases). The sequenced material came from peripheral blood. The CDR3 loop is CASSVTGYGPTEAFF. CDR3 in DNA: TGTGCCAGTAGTGTCACAGGGTACGGTCCCACTGAAGCTTTCTTT.